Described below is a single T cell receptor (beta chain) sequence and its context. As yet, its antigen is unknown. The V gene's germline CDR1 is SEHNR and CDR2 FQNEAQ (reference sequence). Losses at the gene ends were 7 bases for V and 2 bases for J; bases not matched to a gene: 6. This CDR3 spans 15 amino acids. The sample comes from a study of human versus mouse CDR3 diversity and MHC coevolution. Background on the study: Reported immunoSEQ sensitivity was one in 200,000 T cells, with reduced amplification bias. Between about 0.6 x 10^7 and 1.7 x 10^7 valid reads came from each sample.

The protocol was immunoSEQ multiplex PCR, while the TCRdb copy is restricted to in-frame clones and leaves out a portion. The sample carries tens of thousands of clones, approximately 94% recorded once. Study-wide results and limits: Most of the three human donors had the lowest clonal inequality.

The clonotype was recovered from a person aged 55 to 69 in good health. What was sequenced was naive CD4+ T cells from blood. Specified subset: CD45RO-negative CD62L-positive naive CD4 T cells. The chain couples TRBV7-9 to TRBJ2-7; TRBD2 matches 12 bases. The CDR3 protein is CASTKRTSGAYEQYF. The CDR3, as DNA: TGTGCCAGCACTAAAAGGACTAGCGGGGCCTACGAGCAGTACTTC.